The 16 T cell receptor beta chains given below trace back to one sample, sequenced in a study of identical twins. MiXCR, applied by TCRdb to the 5' RACE reads, yields one record per CDR3 protein. The sample has over 200,000 distinct CDR3 sequences, about 11% seen once; the top ten hold 10%. The sample was memory T cells sorted from blood. The receptors here all came from a man aged 45-65 years in good health.

This clonotype was picked up many times. V usage is TRBV4-3 and J usage is TRBJ2-3; perhaps TRBD2 as D (6 bases). Germline assignment: CDR1 LGHNA and CDR2 YSLEER. V was pared by 1 base and J by 4 bases, with 15 bases between. The CDR3 runs to 16 residues. Here the CDR3 DNA reads TGCGCCAGCAGCCAAGCCGGACGGGGGAACTCAGATACGCAGTATTTT. Encoded protein: CASSQAGRGNSDTQYF.

This clonotype appeared many times. The CDR3 DNA is TGTGCCAGCAGTTTTGCAGTCCCTTCCTACGAGCAGTACTTC. Translation gives CASSFAVPSYEQYF. The V gene is TRBV27, the J gene TRBJ2-7; no clear D gene. Germline CDR1 is MNHEY and CDR2 is SMNVEV (reference sequence). This CDR3 has 14 residues. V was cut by 3 bases and J by 1 base, with 10 bases left in between.

This clonotype has a count of ten or more. The V and J genes are TRBV18 and TRBJ1-2, with 11 bases matching TRBD1. CDR3 length: 15 residues. Germline V gene lookup returns CDR1 KGHSH and CDR2 LQKENI. Trimming took 1 base from V and 2 from J; bases not matched to a gene: 0. The CDR3: CASSPRTGGNYGYTF. CDR3 DNA: TGTGCCAGCTCACCACGGACAGGGGGCAACTATGGCTACACCTTC.

The table lists this clonotype with many counts. The rearrangement links TRBV5-5 to TRBJ2-7, with 12 nucleotides matching TRBD2. Germline trimming cut 2 bases from V and 4 bases from J; bases unmatched to any gene: 7. This CDR3 comprises 16 residues. CDR1 is SGHKS, CDR2 YYEKEE, per germline (reference sequence). The DNA of the CDR3 is TGTGCCAGCAGCTTCCTAGCGGGAGGGCTAGGATACGAGCAGTACTTC. The encoded protein is CASSFLAGGLGYEQYF. The entire variable domain, with the rest obtained from reference TRBV5-5 and TRBJ2-7, is as follows: DAGVTQSPTHLIKTRGQQVTLRCSPISGHKSVSWYQQVLGQGPQFIFQYYEKEERGRGNFPDRFSARQFPNYSSELNVNALLLGDSALYLCASSFLAGGLGYEQYFGPGTRLTVT.

This clonotype showed up many times. The chain joins TRBV7-2 to TRBJ2-7; D tentatively reads TRBD1 or TRBD2 (5 bases each). The V gene lost 5 bases and the J gene lost 5 bases, with 13 bases spanning the gap. CDR3 length: 13 residues. Per germline, CDR1 SGHTA and CDR2 FQGNSA. The CDR3 DNA reads as TGTGCCAGCAGCCTCTCTAGGGACCACGAGCAGTACTTC. Translating gives CASSLSRDHEQYF.

J is TRBJ1-2 and V is TRBV6-1; 8 nucleotides agree with TRBD1. Germline lookup yields CDR1 MNHNS and CDR2 SASEGT. The CDR3 loop spans 15 amino acids. V dropped 5 bases and J dropped 6; count of bases not matched to a gene: 11. CDR3 amino acids: CASSQGQAVRHGYTF. DNA of the CDR3: TGTGCCAGCAGTCAGGGACAGGCGGTTCGGCATGGCTACACCTTC.

This clonotype was detected ten times or more. This chain connects TRBV9 to TRBJ2-1; TRBD2 agrees at 7 bases. The CDR3 is 16 residues long. Germline trimming cut 0 bases from V and 4 bases from J; bases unmatched to any gene: 7. Germline CDR1 reads SGDLS; CDR2 reads YYNGEE. The CDR3 loop reads CASSVDGGSEYNEQFF. CDR3 nucleotide sequence: TGTGCCAGCAGCGTAGACGGCGGGAGTGAGTACAATGAGCAGTTCTTC.

This clonotype turned up a few times. The genes are TRBV25-1 and TRBJ2-3, with D possibly being TRBD1 or TRBD2 (7 bases each). Germline CDR1 is MGHDK and CDR2 is SYGVNS. There are 14 residues in the CDR3. Trimming pared 6 bases from V and 8 bases from J, leaving 18 bases between. CDR3 region: CASRNPGGVGTQYF. For the CDR3, the DNA is TGTGCCAGCAGGAACCCAGGGGGGGTCGGTACGCAGTATTTT.

The chain links TRBV5-5 to TRBJ2-2; 8 bases match TRBD1. Looked up from germline, CDR1 is SGHKS and CDR2 is YYEKEE (reference sequence). Trimming cost V 6 bases and J 5 bases; bases outside gene matches: 12. The CDR3 has 16 amino acids. The CDR3 nucleotides are TGTGCCAGCAACCGAAATACAGGGGGTTGGACCGGGGAGCTGTTTTTT. Translating gives CASNRNTGGWTGELFF.

The table lists this clonotype with many counts. CDR3 in DNA: TGTGCCAGCAGCCAAGATACAGGGCGCGAGACCCAGTACTTC. It yields the protein CASSQDTGRETQYF. The chain recombines TRBV14 with TRBJ2-5; D is perhaps TRBD1 (6 bases). The CDR3 loop spans 14 amino acids. V was pared by 0 bases and J by 5 bases, with 10 bases between. The germline V gene has CDR1 SGHDN and CDR2 FVKESK. Full variable domain (rest looked up from reference TRBV14 and TRBJ2-5): EAGVTQFPSHSVIEKGQTVTLRCDPISGHDNLYWYRRVMGKEIKFLLHFVKESKQDESGMPNNRFLAERTGGTYSTLKVQPAELEDSGVYFCASSQDTGRETQYFGPGTRLLVL.

This clonotype appeared a few times. In DNA form, the CDR3 reads TGTGCCAGCAGCCAAGATTGGGCTCCGTCCCGGGGATACAATGAGCAGTTCTTC. Amino acids: CASSQDWAPSRGYNEQFF. This chain connects TRBV3-1 to TRBJ2-1, with D possibly TRBD2 on 5 matching bases. Germline assignment: CDR1 LGHDT and CDR2 YNNKEL (reference sequence). The CDR3 loop spans 18 amino acids. V dropped 0 bases and J dropped 4 bases, with 19 bases sitting between them.

The CDR3 coding sequence is TGCAGTGCTAGAGATAGGACTAGCGGGATCCCCAATGAGCAGTTCTTC. Its translation: CSARDRTSGIPNEQFF. V and J are TRBV20-1 and TRBJ2-1; 12 bases are shared with TRBD2. Germline V gene lookup returns CDR1 DFQATT and CDR2 SNEGSKA (reference sequence). The CDR3 runs to 16 residues. V lost 0 bases and J lost 6; bases outside the gene matches: 6.

This clonotype came up many times. The chain carries TRBV29-1 and TRBJ2-1, with 14 bases fitting TRBD2. CDR3 size: 16 residues. Trimming cost V 0 bases and J 9 bases; bases outside gene matches: 7. In germline, CDR1 is SQVTM, CDR2 ANQGSEA. CDR3 DNA sequence: TGCAGCGTTGAAGAGGGGGGACTAGCGGGAGAGCTTGAGCAGTTCTTC. It encodes CSVEEGGLAGELEQFF.

This clonotype came up many times. The chain is built from TRBV5-6 and TRBJ2-7, with 9 positions matching TRBD1. The length of the CDR3 is 14 residues. From germline, CDR1 is SGHDT and CDR2 YYEEEE. After removal of 4 bases from V and 3 bases from J, the junction contained 5 bases not matched to a gene. Here the CDR3 DNA reads TGTGCCAGCAGCCCGTGGGACAGGGACTACGAGCAGTACTTC. Translating gives CASSPWDRDYEQYF.

This clonotype was seen ten or more times. V and J are TRBV6-5 and TRBJ2-5, with TRBD2 matching over 8 bases. This CDR3 contains 14 residues. The V gene's germline CDR1 is MNHEY and CDR2 SVGAGI. Trimming removed 2 bases from V and 1 base from J; junction bases left unmatched: 0. This chain's CDR3 is CASSYAGGQETQYF. CDR3 sequence (DNA): TGTGCCAGCAGTTACGCGGGGGGCCAAGAGACCCAGTACTTC.

This clonotype was detected many times. V and J are TRBV27 and TRBJ2-3; possible D gene TRBD1, 6 bases. The CDR3 is made up of 15 amino acids. Germline V gives CDR1 MNHEY, CDR2 SMNVEV (reference sequence). V dropped 2 bases and J dropped 4 bases, with 13 bases sitting between them. DNA of the CDR3: TGTGCCAGCAGTTTAATGGGCAGGGGCTCAGATACGCAGTATTTT. Encoded protein: CASSLMGRGSDTQYF.